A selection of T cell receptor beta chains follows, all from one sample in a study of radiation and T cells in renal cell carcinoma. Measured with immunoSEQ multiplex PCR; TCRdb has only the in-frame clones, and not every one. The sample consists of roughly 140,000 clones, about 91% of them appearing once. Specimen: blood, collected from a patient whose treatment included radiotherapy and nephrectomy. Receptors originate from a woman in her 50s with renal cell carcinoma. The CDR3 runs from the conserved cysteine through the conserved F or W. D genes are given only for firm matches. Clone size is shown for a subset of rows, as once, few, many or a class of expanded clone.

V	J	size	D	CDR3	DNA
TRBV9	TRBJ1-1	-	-	CASSAETENTEAFF	TGTGCCAGCAGCGCAGAAACTGAGAACACTGAAGCTTTCTTT
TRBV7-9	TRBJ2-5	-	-	CASSQIGPTIETQYF	TGTGCCAGCAGCCAAATAGGACCTACGATCGAGACCCAGTACTTC
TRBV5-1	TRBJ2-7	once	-	CASSLVQGLDVPYEQYF	TGCGCCAGCAGCTTGGTACAGGGACTTGATGTTCCCTACGAGCAGTACTTC
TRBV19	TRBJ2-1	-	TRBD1	CAARQGVSYNEQFF	TGTGCCGCACGACAGGGGGTCTCCTACAATGAGCAGTTCTTC
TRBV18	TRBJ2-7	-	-	CASSPTDSYEQYF	TGTGCCAGCTCACCGACGGACTCCTACGAGCAGTACTTC
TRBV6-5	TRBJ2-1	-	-	CASSETTYNEQFF	TGTGCCAGCAGTGAAACTACCTACAATGAGCAGTTCTTC
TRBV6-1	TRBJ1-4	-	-	CASSGLYNEKLFF	TGTGCCAGCAGCGGACTGTATAATGAAAAACTGTTTTTT
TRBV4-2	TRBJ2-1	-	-	CASSQVPSSSYNEQFF	TGTGCCAGCAGCCAAGTGCCCTCTAGCTCCTACAATGAGCAGTTCTTC
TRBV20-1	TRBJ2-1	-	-	CSASRLDEQFF	TGCAGTGCTAGCCGGTTGGATGAGCAGTTCTTC
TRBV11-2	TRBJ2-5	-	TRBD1	CASSFPPGQGRISQETQYF	TGTGCCAGCAGCTTCCCACCGGGACAGGGAAGGATTAGCCAAGAGACCCAGTACTTC
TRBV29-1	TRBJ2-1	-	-	CSVEAHLRGVKFF	TGCAGCGTTGAAGCCCATTTGAGGGGAGTTAAGTTCTTC
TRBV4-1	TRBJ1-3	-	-	CASSLGNTIYF	TGCGCCAGCAGCTTAGGAAACACCATATATTTT
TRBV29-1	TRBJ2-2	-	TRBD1	CRGPPDPGGGFNTGELFF	TGCAGGGGGCCCCCGGATCCAGGGGGCGGCTTTAACACCGGGGAGCTGTTTTTT
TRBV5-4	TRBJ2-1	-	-	CASSLVGVSYNEQFF	TGTGCCAGCAGCTTGGTTGGGGTTTCCTACAATGAGCAGTTCTTC
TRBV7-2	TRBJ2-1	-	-	CASNKERSSYNEQFF	TGTGCCAGCAATAAGGAGCGGAGCTCCTACAATGAGCAGTTCTTC
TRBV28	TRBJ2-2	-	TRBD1	CASSGVGTGSYGELFF	TGTGCCAGCAGTGGGGTGGGGACAGGTTCGTACGGGGAGCTGTTTTTT
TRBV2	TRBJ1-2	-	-	CASKGRRVYGYTF	TGTGCCAGCAAGGGTAGGAGGGTCTATGGCTACACCTTC
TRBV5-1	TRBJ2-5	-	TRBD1	CASSLVGSDREETQYF	TGCGCCAGCAGCTTGGTTGGTTCGGACAGGGAAGAGACCCAGTACTTC
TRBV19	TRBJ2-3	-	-	CASDRGGRTDTQYF	TGTGCCAGTGATCGGGGCGGACGCACAGATACGCAGTATTTT
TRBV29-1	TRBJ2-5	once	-	CSVERGETQYF	TGCAGCGTTGAGAGGGGAGAGACCCAGTACTTC
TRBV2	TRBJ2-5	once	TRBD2	CASSERGRVGGGQETQYF	TGTGCCAGCAGTGAAAGAGGCCGGGTGGGGGGGGGCCAAGAGACCCAGTACTTC
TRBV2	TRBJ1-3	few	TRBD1	CARGQGGNTIYF	TGTGCCAGAGGACAGGGAGGAAACACCATATATTTT
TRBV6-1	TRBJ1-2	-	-	CASSEARSITYGYTF	TGTGCCAGCAGTGAAGCCCGCAGTATTACCTATGGCTACACCTTC
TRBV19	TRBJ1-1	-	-	CASSIIPTGRTEAFF	TGTGCCAGTAGTATAATTCCGACAGGACGGACTGAAGCTTTCTTT
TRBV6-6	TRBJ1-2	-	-	CASTHQAQGNYGYTF	TGTGCCAGCACTCACCAGGCGCAGGGGAACTATGGCTACACCTTC
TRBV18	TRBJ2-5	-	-	CASSPDSHTPQETQYF	TGTGCCAGCTCACCAGATTCCCACACACCCCAAGAGACCCAGTACTTC
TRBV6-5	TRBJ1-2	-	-	CASSYLRARDYGYTF	TGTGCCAGCAGTTACCTCCGGGCCAGGGACTATGGCTACACCTTC
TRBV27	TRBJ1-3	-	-	CVKDRGNTIYF	TGTGTCAAAGACAGGGGAAACACCATATATTTT
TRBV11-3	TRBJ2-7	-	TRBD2	CASSLGGLANEQYF	TGTGCCAGCAGCTTAGGTGGACTAGCGAACGAGCAGTACTTC
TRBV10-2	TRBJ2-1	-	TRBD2	CASTERPRLAGGLRDEQFF	TGCGCCAGCACCGAAAGACCCCGACTAGCGGGGGGCCTTAGGGATGAGCAGTTCTTC
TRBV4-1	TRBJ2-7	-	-	CASHPVGRGVGEQYF	TGCGCCAGCCACCCTGTTGGGAGGGGGGTAGGCGAGCAGTACTTC
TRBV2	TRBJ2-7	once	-	CASSAQRYSYEQYF	TGTGCCAGCAGCGCCCAAAGATACTCCTACGAGCAGTACTTC
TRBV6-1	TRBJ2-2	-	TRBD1	CASSQGTAVTGELFF	TGTGCCAGCAGTCAGGGGACAGCTGTAACCGGGGAGCTGTTTTTT
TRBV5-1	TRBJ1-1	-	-	CASSLGAASNTEAFF	TGCGCCAGCAGCTTGGGTGCCGCCTCGAACACTGAAGCTTTCTTT
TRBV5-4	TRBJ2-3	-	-	CASSTSGRGRTDTQYF	TGTGCCAGCAGCACGTCCGGGCGGGGTCGCACAGATACGCAGTATTTT